This record covers a single T cell receptor beta chain. The CDR3 runs to 16 residues. Trimming cost V 4 bases and J 4 bases; bases outside gene matches: 10. In germline, CDR1 is SNHLY, CDR2 FYNNEI. This specimen belongs to a study of OX40 agonist ivuxolimab in advanced cancers. Turning to the study itself: Ivuxolimab is a fully human IgG2 antibody that activates OX40 (CD134). Partial response was recorded in three patients: one hepatocellular carcinoma and two cutaneous melanoma cases.

Clones were read by immunoSEQ multiplex PCR, and TCRdb kept only the in-frame ones, dropping some. The table includes 75,000 to 85,000 clones, over 75% detected once. Sequenced here: CD4+ or CD8+ T cells sorted from blood, sampled in a trial of the OX40 agonist ivuxolimab. V usage is TRBV2 and J usage is TRBJ1-3; TRBD1 matches 7 bases. The origin of this receptor is an adult with an advanced solid tumor such as melanoma, head and neck, liver or kidney cancer. The CDR3 region is CASSAVTGTRGNTIYF. The DNA of the CDR3 is TGTGCCAGCAGTGCAGTGACAGGGACTCGGGGAAACACCATATATTTT. The entire variable domain, with the rest obtained from reference TRBV2 and TRBJ1-3, is as follows: EPEVTQTPSHQVTQMGQEVILRCVPISNHLYFYWYRQILGQKVEFLVSFYNNEISEKSEIFDDQFSVERPDGSNFTLKIRSTKLEDSAMYFCASSAVTGTRGNTIYFGEGSWLTVV.